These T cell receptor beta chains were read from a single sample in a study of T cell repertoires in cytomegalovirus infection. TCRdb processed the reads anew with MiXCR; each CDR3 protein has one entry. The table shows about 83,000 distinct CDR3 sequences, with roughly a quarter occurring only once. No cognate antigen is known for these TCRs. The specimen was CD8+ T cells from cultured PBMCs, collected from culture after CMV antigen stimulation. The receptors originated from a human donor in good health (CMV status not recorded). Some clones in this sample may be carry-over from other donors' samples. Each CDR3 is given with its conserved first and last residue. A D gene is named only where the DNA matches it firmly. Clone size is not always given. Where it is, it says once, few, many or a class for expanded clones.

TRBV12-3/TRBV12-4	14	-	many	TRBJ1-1	TGTGCCAGCACCCCGGAGGGGATGAACACTGAAGCTTTCTTT	CASTPEGMNTEAFF
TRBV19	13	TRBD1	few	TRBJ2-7	TGTGCCAGTAAAACGGGACAGGCTAACGAGCAGTACTTC	CASKTGQANEQYF
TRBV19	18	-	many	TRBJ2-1	TGTGCCAGTAGTATACAGGTCGGGGCAGATTCCGCCTACAATGAGCAGTTCTTC	CASSIQVGADSAYNEQFF
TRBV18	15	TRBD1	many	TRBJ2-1	TGTGCCAGCTCACCATCGGGACAGGGGGTCCATGAGCAGTTCTTC	CASSPSGQGVHEQFF
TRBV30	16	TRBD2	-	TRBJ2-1	TGTGCCTGGAGTGCCGCGACTAGCGAGAGCATTAATGAGCAGTTCTTC	CAWSAATSESINEQFF
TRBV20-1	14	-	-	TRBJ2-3	TGCAGTGCTCCCTCCGCGGGGACCACAGATACGCAGTATTTT	CSAPSAGTTDTQYF
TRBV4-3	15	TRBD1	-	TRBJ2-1	TGCGCCAGCAGCCCGGGACGGACAGGGGACAATGAGCAGTTCTTC	CASSPGRTGDNEQFF
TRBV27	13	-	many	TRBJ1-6	TGTGCCAGCTCCCCGGGCTATAATTCACCCCTCCACTTT	CASSPGYNSPLHF
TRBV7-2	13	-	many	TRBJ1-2	TGTGCCAGCAGCGTACAGGGTTCCTATGGCTACACCTTC	CASSVQGSYGYTF
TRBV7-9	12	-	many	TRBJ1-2	TGTGCCAGCAGCCCCGACTTGTATGGCTACACCTTC	CASSPDLYGYTF
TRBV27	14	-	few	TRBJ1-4	TGTGCCAGCGGACTAACAGCAACTAATGAAAAACTGTTTTTT	CASGLTATNEKLFF
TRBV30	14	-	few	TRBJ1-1	TGTGCCTGCCCAGGACAGAGAAGCCTTACGGAAGCTTTCTTT	CACPGQRSLTEAFF
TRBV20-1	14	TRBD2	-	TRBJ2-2	TGCAGTGCTAGTTCCGGGGGGATTGCCGGGGAGCTGTTTTTT	CSASSGGIAGELFF
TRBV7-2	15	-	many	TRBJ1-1	TGTGCCAGCAGCGTAACTGGCAGGGGAGCCACTGAAGCTTTCTTT	CASSVTGRGATEAFF
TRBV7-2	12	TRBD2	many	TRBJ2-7	TGTGCCAGCAGCCCGGGGGGGAGCGAGCAGTACTTC	CASSPGGSEQYF
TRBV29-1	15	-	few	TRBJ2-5	TGCAGCGTTGGTGGTGGGGGAGCTTCATCGGAGACCCAGTACTTC	CSVGGGGASSETQYF
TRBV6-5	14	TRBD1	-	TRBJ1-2	TGTGCCAGCAGTTTCGGACAGGCCAACTATGGCTACACCTTC	CASSFGQANYGYTF
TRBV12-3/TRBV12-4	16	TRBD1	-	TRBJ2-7	TGTGCCAGCAGTTTAGCGCAGGGGGCGAGTCACTACGAGCAGTACTTC	CASSLAQGASHYEQYF
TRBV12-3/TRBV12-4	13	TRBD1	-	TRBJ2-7	TGTGCCAGCAGTTCCGGGACAGCCTACGAGCAGTACTTC	CASSSGTAYEQYF
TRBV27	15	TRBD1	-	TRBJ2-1	TGTGCCAGCAGTCTACCGGGACAGGGGTACAATGAGCAGTTCTTC	CASSLPGQGYNEQFF
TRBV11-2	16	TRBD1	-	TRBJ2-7	TGTGCCAGCAGCTTAGATGGGGACAGGCCTTCCTACGAGCAGTACTTC	CASSLDGDRPSYEQYF
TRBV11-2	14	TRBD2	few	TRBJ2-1	TGTGCCAGCCTTACTAGCGGGGCTAACAATGAGCAGTTCTTC	CASLTSGANNEQFF
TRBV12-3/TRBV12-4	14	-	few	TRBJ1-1	TGTGCCAGCAGTTTGGTACGAAAGAACACTGAAGCTTTCTTT	CASSLVRKNTEAFF
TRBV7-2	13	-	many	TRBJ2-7	TGTGCCAGCAGCGAGCAGGGTCCGCGAGAGCAGTACTTC	CASSEQGPREQYF
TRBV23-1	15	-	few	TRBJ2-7	TGCGCCAGCAGTCAGTGGGAACAAACAGGGAACGAGCAGTACTTC	CASSQWEQTGNEQYF
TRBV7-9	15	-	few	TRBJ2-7	TGTGCCAGCAGCTCAGGTAAATCCGAATTCTACGAGCAGTACTTC	CASSSGKSEFYEQYF
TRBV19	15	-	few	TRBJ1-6	TGTGCCAGTAGAGGGGAAACAGCTTATAATTCACCCCTCCACTTT	CASRGETAYNSPLHF
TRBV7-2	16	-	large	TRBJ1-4	TGTGCCAGCAGCTTAGCGGGAGGGCCAACTAATGAAAAACTGTTTTTT	CASSLAGGPTNEKLFF
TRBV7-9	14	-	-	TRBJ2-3	TGTGCCAGCAGCTTGGGTGGTCCCACAGATACGCAGTATTTT	CASSLGGPTDTQYF
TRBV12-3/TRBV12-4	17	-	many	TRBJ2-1	TGTGCCAGCAGTTTAGAGATAGCGGACCCCTCCTACAATGAGCAGTTCTTC	CASSLEIADPSYNEQFF
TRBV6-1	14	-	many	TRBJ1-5	TGTGCCAGCAGTAGGGACGGGCTCAATCAGCCCCAGCATTTT	CASSRDGLNQPQHF
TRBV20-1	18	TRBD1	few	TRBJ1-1	TGCAGTGCTAGAGGGCGGGGACAGCCAGACCGGAAGGGCACTGAAGCTTTCTTT	CSARGRGQPDRKGTEAFF
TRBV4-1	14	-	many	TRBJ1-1	TGCGCCAGCAGCCGGACAGCCCAGAACACTGAAGCTTTCTTT	CASSRTAQNTEAFF
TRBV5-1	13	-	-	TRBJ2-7	TGCGCCAGCAGCGTTCGACAGTCCTACGAGCAGTACTTC	CASSVRQSYEQYF
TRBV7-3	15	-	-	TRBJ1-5	TGTGCCAGCAGTTCGACAGGCGCAAGCAATCAGCCCCAGCATTTT	CASSSTGASNQPQHF
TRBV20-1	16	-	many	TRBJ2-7	TGCAGTGCCCGGGACACTTGGAGGGGGGAAACGTACGAGCAGTACTTC	CSARDTWRGETYEQYF
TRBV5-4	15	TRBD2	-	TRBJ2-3	TGTGCCAGCAGCTTAAAGCGGGAGGCAACAGATACGCAGTATTTT	CASSLKREATDTQYF
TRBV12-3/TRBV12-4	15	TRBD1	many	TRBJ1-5	TGTGCCAGCAGTTTTGGACAGGGGGTAGGTCAGCCCCAGCATTTT	CASSFGQGVGQPQHF
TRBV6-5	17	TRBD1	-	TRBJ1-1	TGTGCCAGCAGTTCTGCCCGGGACAGGGACGATCTTCCGGGAGCTTTCTTT	CASSSARDRDDLPGAFF
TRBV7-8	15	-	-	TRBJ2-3	TGTGCCAGCAGCTCCCGTCGGGATTTAACAGATACGCAGTATTTT	CASSSRRDLTDTQYF
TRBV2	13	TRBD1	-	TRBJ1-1	TGTGCCAGCGATAGACAGGGTCCCACTGAAGCTTTCTTT	CASDRQGPTEAFF
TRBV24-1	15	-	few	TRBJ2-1	TGTGCCACCGACGACGGGGCTAGCTCCTACAATGAGCAGTTCTTC	CATDDGASSYNEQFF
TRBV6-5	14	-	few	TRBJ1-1	TGTGCCAGCAGTTACCGGACGGGTGACCTTGAAGCTTTCTTT	CASSYRTGDLEAFF
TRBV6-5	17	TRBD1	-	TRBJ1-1	TGTGCCAGCAGTTACCTGACAGGGATCGGTCGGAGCACTGAAGCTTTCTTT	CASSYLTGIGRSTEAFF
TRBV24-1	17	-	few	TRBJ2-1	TGTGCCACCAGTGATTTACTAGGGAAGAGCTCCTACAATGAGCAGTTCTTC	CATSDLLGKSSYNEQFF
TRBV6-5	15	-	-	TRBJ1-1	TGTGCCAGCAGTTACTCGAAGGGGCTGAACACTGAAGCTTTCTTT	CASSYSKGLNTEAFF
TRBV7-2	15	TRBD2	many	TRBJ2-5	TGTGCCAGCAGCTTAGGGGCTAGCGGGTGGGAGACCCAGTACTTC	CASSLGASGWETQYF
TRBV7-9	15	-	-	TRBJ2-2	TGTGCCAGCAGTTTACCGGGAACGAACACCGGGGAGCTGTTTTTT	CASSLPGTNTGELFF
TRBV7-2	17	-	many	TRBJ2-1	TGTGCCAGCAGCTTAGCCCTGGGGGCACAGGGTTACAATGAGCAGTTCTTC	CASSLALGAQGYNEQFF
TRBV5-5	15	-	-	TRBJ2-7	TGTGCCAGCAGCTTCTCTGCGGACAGCTTCTACGAGCAGTACTTC	CASSFSADSFYEQYF
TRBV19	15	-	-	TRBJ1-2	TGTGCCAGTAGTATGTACAACAGGGTTATGGATGGCTACACCTTC	CASSMYNRVMDGYTF
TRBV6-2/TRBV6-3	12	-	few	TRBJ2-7	TGTGCCAGCAGCCCCGACGGGAAGGAGCAGTACTTC	CASSPDGKEQYF
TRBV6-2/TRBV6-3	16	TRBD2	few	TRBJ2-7	TGTGCCAGCCTTCTTGAAGGAGGCGGGAGGGCCTACGAGCAGTACTTC	CASLLEGGGRAYEQYF
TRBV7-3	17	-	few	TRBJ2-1	TGTGCCAGCAGCCCTACAGACGGGGTTCTTACCTACAATGAGCAGTTCTTC	CASSPTDGVLTYNEQFF
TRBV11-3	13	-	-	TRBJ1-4	TGTGCCAGCAGCTCACAGGGTTGGGAAAAACTGTTTTTT	CASSSQGWEKLFF